What follows are 13 T cell receptor beta chains derived from one specimen sequenced in a study of Graves' ophthalmopathy and Graves' hyperthyroidism. The sequenced template was RNA, covering the TCR beta CDR3 region. An initial RT-PCR round employing HTBI primers preceded a second-round multiplex PCR. TCRdb re-called the multiplex PCR reads with MiXCR, one entry per CDR3 protein. Seen here are some 1.1 million distinct CDR3 sequences, about 35% observed once, and the top ten hold roughly 10%. The sample was peripheral blood or thyroid tissue (not recorded which). All receptors come from an adult man with Graves' hyperthyroidism.

This clonotype was recorded many times. This chain links TRBV10-3 with TRBJ1-2; TRBD1 agrees at 7 bases. Trimming at V came to 9 bases and at J to 4 bases, leaving 14 bases not matched to a gene. This CDR3 region has 15 residues. Germline V gene data show CDR1 as ENHRY and CDR2 as SYGVKD. This CDR3 is CAIRPPTGTAYGYTF. In DNA, the CDR3 is TGTGCCATTCGACCGCCGACCGGGACAGCCTATGGCTACACCTTC.

This clonotype was detected only a few times. This chain connects TRBV7-9 to TRBJ1-1; D unresolved. The germline gives CDR1 SEHNR, CDR2 FQNEAQ (reference sequence). The ends were cut back, 4 bases at V and 4 bases at J, with 10 bases in the middle. This CDR3 is built from 13 residues. The CDR3 nucleotides read TGTGCCAGCAGCTCTCCCTTTCGCACTGAAGCTTTCTTT. Protein product: CASSSPFRTEAFF.

This clonotype was detected ten times or more. The rearrangement joins TRBV2 to TRBJ2-5, with TRBD1 matching over 10 bases. The ends lost 0 bases at V and 5 bases at J; junction bases unmatched: 6. CDR1 SNHLY and CDR2 FYNNEI come from the germline V gene. This CDR3 spans 16 amino acids. In nucleotides, the CDR3 is TGTGCCAGCAGTGAAGCGGGACAGGGGCTGGGGGAGACCCAGTACTTC. Protein: CASSEAGQGLGETQYF. The whole variable domain, filled in from reference TRBV2 and TRBJ2-5, reads EPEVTQTPSHQVTQMGQEVILRCVPISNHLYFYWYRQILGQKVEFLVSFYNNEISEKSEIFDDQFSVERPDGSNFTLKIRSTKLEDSAMYFCASSEAGQGLGETQYFGPGTRLLVL.

A word on this clonotype: One base away lies a much larger clone, so this may be a sequencing read error. The chain employs TRBV7-3 and TRBJ1-4; D call uncertain. Germline values: CDR1 SGHTA, CDR2 FQGTGA. The CDR3 has 13 residues. The CDR3, as DNA: TGTGCCAGCGGCTTAGCATATTCTGAAAAACTGTTTTTT. It translates to CASGLAYSEKLFF.

This clonotype was detected many times. The V and J genes are TRBV4-3 and TRBJ2-5; weak D call: TRBD2 (5 bases). Looked up from germline, CDR1 is LGHNA and CDR2 is YSLEER. The CDR3 has 12 residues. V lost 6 bases and J 7 bases, leaving 12 bases between the germline ends. The CDR3 reads CASRDFFGTQYF. The DNA of the CDR3 is TGCGCCAGCAGGGACTTCTTCGGGACCCAGTACTTC.

The V gene is TRBV7-6, the J gene TRBJ1-2, with no clear D. V gave up 0 bases and J gave up 8 bases, with 10 bases separating them. This CDR3 has 13 residues. CDR1 is SGHVS and CDR2 is FNYEAQ in the germline V gene. CDR3 protein: CASSLASGGGYTF. Written as DNA, the CDR3 is TGTGCCAGCAGCTTAGCTTCAGGAGGGGGCTACACCTTC.

This clonotype was counted many times. The J gene is TRBJ2-7, the V gene TRBV7-9; D is possibly TRBD2 (7 bases). V was clipped by 3 bases and J by 6 bases, with 9 bases between them. Germline V gene data show CDR1 as SEHNR and CDR2 as FQNEAQ (reference sequence). The CDR3 totals 12 residues. CDR3 coding DNA: TGTGCCAGCAGCTTTAGGGGGGGCGAGCAGTACTTC. It encodes CASSFRGGEQYF.

This clonotype was counted ten times or more. The chain combines TRBV6-6 with TRBJ2-6; weak D call: TRBD2 (5 bases). CDR3 length: 13 residues. The ends were cut back, 8 bases at V and 1 base at J, with 6 bases in the middle. The V gene's germline CDR1 is MNHNY and CDR2 SVGAGI (reference sequence). The CDR3 DNA follows: TGTGCCAGCTGCGGGTCTGGGGCCAACGTCCTGACTTTC. Its translation is CASCGSGANVLTF.

As DNA, the CDR3 is TGCGCCAGCAGCATGATGACAGGGGCGGGAGAGACCCAGTACTTC. Protein: CASSMMTGAGETQYF. This chain connects TRBV5-1 to TRBJ2-5, with 8 positions matching TRBD1. This CDR3 spans 15 amino acids. Looked up from germline, CDR1 is SGHRS and CDR2 is YFSETQ. Trimming removed 4 bases from V and 4 bases from J; junction bases left unmatched: 9.

This clonotype was observed at least ten times. This CDR3 reads CASSAAGYLDEQYF. CDR3 in DNA: TGTGCCAGTAGTGCAGCAGGGTATCTCGACGAGCAGTACTTC. The chain is built from TRBV19 and TRBJ2-7, with D possibly being TRBD1 (5 bases). Germline CDR1 and CDR2: LNHDA and SQIVND (reference sequence). The CDR3 length is 14 residues. V was clipped by 5 bases and J by 5 bases, with 16 bases between them.

Turning to this clonotype: Just one base apart from a much larger clone, this may be a read error. The V and J genes are TRBV5-4 and TRBJ2-5; D is possibly TRBD1 (6 bases). Germline assignment: CDR1 SGHNT and CDR2 YYREEE (reference sequence). The CDR3 loop spans 14 amino acids. DNA for the CDR3: TGTGCCAGCAGATTGGCGCAGGGGTTGGAGACCCAGTACTTC. Protein: CASRLAQGLETQYF.

The genes are TRBV29-1 and TRBJ1-1; TRBD1 might be the D (6 bases). The germline V and J ends were trimmed by 7 bases and 1 base, with 22 bases remaining between them. The CDR3 loop spans 16 amino acids. In germline, CDR1 is SQVTM, CDR2 ANQGSEA. CDR3 region: CSETRDIYTQNTEAFF. In nucleotides, the CDR3 is TGCAGCGAGACCCGGGACATCTACACTCAGAACACTGAAGCTTTCTTT.

The CDR3 region is CASSRARGYNNQPQHF. The CDR3 DNA reads TGTGCCAGCAGTCGAGCCAGGGGGTATAACAATCAGCCCCAGCATTTT. V usage is TRBV12-3 or TRBV12-4 and J usage is TRBJ1-5; 7 positions match TRBD1. Unmatched junction bases numbered 10, after V lost 5 bases and J lost 3 bases. The CDR3 totals 16 residues.